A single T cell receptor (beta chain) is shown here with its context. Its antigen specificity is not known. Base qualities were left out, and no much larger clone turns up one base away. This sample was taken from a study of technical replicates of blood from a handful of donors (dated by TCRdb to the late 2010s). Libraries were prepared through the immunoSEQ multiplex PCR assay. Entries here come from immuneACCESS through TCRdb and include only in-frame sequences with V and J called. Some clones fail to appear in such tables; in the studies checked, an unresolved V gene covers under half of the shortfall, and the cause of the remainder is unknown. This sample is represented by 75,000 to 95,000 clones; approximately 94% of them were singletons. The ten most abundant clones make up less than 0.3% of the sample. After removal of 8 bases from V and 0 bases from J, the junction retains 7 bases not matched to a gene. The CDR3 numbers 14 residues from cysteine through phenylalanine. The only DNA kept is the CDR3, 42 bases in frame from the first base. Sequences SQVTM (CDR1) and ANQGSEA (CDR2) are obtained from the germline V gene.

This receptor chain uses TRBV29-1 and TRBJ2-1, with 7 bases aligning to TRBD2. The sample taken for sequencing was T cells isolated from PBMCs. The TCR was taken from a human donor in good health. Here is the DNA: TGCAGCACTCAAGGCGGGAGCTCCTACAATGAGCAGTTCTTC. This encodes CSTQGGSSYNEQFF.